This entry lists 8 T cell receptor beta chains sequenced from one sample in a study of cytomegalovirus exposure and HLA in healthy donors. Measured with immunoSEQ multiplex PCR; TCRdb has only the in-frame clones, and not every one. The table has 150,000 to 200,000 clones, approximately 87% seen once; the top ten hold 5.7%. Sequencing was done on a sample of PBMCs. Source of these receptors: a woman between 25 and 40 years old in good health and CMV-seronegative.

This clone appeared many times. V gene TRBV2 combines with J gene TRBJ2-1, with 10 bases aligning to TRBD2. The CDR3 is made up of 14 amino acids. After removal of 10 bases from V and 7 bases from J, the junction contained 10 bases not matched to a gene. Germline CDR1 SNHLY, CDR2 FYNNEI. The CDR3 DNA reads as TGTGCCATAAATAGCGGGGGGATGTTTAATGAGCAGTTCTTC. It codes for CAINSGGMFNEQFF.

This clone was counted at least ten times. Other nucleotide sequences in the sample specify the same CDR3. The chain has TRBV30 and TRBJ1-5, with 8 nucleotides matching TRBD1. The V gene end was trimmed by 3 bases and the J gene end by 7 bases; junction bases not matched to a gene: 5. The V gene's germline CDR1 is GTSNPN and CDR2 SVGIG (reference sequence). This CDR3 is built from 13 residues. This CDR3 reads CAWSGQGGQPQHF. The CDR3 DNA reads as TGTGCCTGGAGCGGACAGGGAGGCCAGCCCCAGCATTTT.

This chain uses TRBV4-1 with TRBJ1-5, with 10 bases aligning to TRBD1. The trim removed 3 bases at V and 7 bases at J, leaving 12 bases unmatched. Germline V gene data show CDR1 as MGHRA and CDR2 as YSYEKL. The CDR3 extends over 17 amino acids. The CDR3 here is CASSHQPTGTGAQPQHF. The CDR3 nucleotides read TGCGCCAGCAGCCACCAACCAACCGGGACAGGGGCACAGCCCCAGCATTTT.

The J gene is TRBJ2-3, the V gene TRBV6-5; D might be TRBD1 (7 bases). This CDR3 spans 16 amino acids. Per the germline V gene, CDR1 is MNHEY and CDR2 is SVGAGI. V was shortened by 2 bases and J by 3 bases, with 15 bases between the two germline ends. CDR3 nucleotide sequence: TGTGCCAGCAGTTACGGGGCCAGGGGGGTGACAGATACGCAGTATTTT. This gives the protein CASSYGARGVTDTQYF.

The V gene is TRBV6-6, the J gene TRBJ2-2, with 8 bases lining up with TRBD1. Germline CDR1 MNHNY, CDR2 SVGAGI (reference sequence). The CDR3 contains 14 residues. V was pared by 7 bases and J by 1 base, with 2 bases of the junction left unmatched. The CDR3 DNA follows: TGTGCCAGCACGACAGGGGAGAACACCGGGGAGCTGTTTTTT. It is translated as CASTTGENTGELFF.

CDR3 sequence (DNA): TGCGCCAGCAGCTCGGACAGGGCACGAGGTGAGCAGTTCTTC. Its protein is CASSSDRARGEQFF. V and J are TRBV5-1 and TRBJ2-1; 8 bases fit TRBD1. This CDR3 has 14 residues. Germline V lookup: CDR1 SGHRS, CDR2 YFSETQ. V dropped 3 bases and J dropped 9; count of bases not matched to a gene: 8.

V and J are TRBV19 and TRBJ2-7, with D hard to call. V was clipped by 3 bases and J by 5 bases, with 17 bases between them. Germline-derived CDR1 and CDR2 are LNHDA and SQIVND (reference sequence). This CDR3 has 15 amino acids. The CDR3: CASSIFPGRSNEQYF. DNA for the CDR3: TGTGCCAGTAGTATCTTCCCAGGCAGGTCGAACGAGCAGTACTTC.

This chain joins TRBV6-1 and TRBJ2-7; 10 nucleotides agree with TRBD1. From germline, CDR1 is MNHNS and CDR2 SASEGT. This CDR3 is 14 amino acids long. Unmatched junction bases numbered 6, after V lost 4 bases and J lost 6 bases. CDR3 nucleotides: TGTGCCAGCAGTGGCCGGGACAGGGGAAGCGAGCAGTACTTC. Residues: CASSGRDRGSEQYF.